These T cell receptor beta chains were read from a single sample in a study of T cell responses to AZD1222 COVID-19 vaccine. Measured with immunoSEQ multiplex PCR; TCRdb has only the in-frame clones, and not every one. The sample holds roughly 140,000 clones, under 95% seen once. The source material was peripheral blood, sampled on day 0 of AZD1222 vaccination. The origin of the receptors is an adult in good health. Both conserved end residues are part of each CDR3. Fields, in order: V gene, D gene, clone size, J gene, CDR3 DNA, CDR3 protein. D genes are given only for firm matches. Clone size is given for some rows only: seen once, a few or many times, or a class if the clone is expanded.

TRBV28	.	once	TRBJ1-6	TGTGCCAGCAGTAGTCATTCACCCCTCCACTTT	CASSSHSPLHF
TRBV5-4	TRBD1	.	TRBJ1-1	TGTGCCAGCAGCCAGGACAGGGGTAACACTGAAGCTTTCTTT	CASSQDRGNTEAFF
TRBV5-4	TRBD2	.	TRBJ2-3	TGTGCCAGCAGCTCTGGGACTAAGTCTGATACGCAGTATTTT	CASSSGTKSDTQYF
TRBV11-3	.	once	TRBJ1-1	TGTGCCAGCAGCCTTTCAGGTGGGAAAGCTTTCTTT	CASSLSGGKAFF
TRBV5-4	.	.	TRBJ2-5	TGTGCCAGCAGCTTTAGCGGATCCCCCCAAGAGACCCAGTACTTC	CASSFSGSPQETQYF
TRBV28	.	.	TRBJ2-2	TGTGCCAGCAGTCCTACAGGCCCCCGCTTTACCGGGGAGCTGTTTTTT	CASSPTGPRFTGELFF
TRBV19	TRBD2	.	TRBJ2-1	TGTGCCAGTGGTAGGACTAGCGGGAATCGCAATGAGCAGTTCTTC	CASGRTSGNRNEQFF
TRBV19	.	.	TRBJ1-5	TGTGCCAGTAGTATAGTCGGGGGATCGGGTCGGGCCCAGCATTTT	CASSIVGGSGRAQHF
TRBV21-1	.	.	TRBJ1-6	TGTGCCAGCAGAGGGGGACAGGGGCGATCACCCCTCCACTTT	CASRGGQGRSPLHF
TRBV6-5	.	.	TRBJ2-7	TGTGCCAGCAGTTACCTTACAGGGTCAGAGCAGTACTTC	CASSYLTGSEQYF
TRBV6-5	.	.	TRBJ2-7	TGTGCCAGCAGTTACAACTTCGACGAGCAGTACTTC	CASSYNFDEQYF